The T cell receptor (beta chain) described here comes from a study of post-analysis software for immune sequencing data. Study-level findings and limits: Controls showed lower frequencies than patients for several TRBV segments, and TRBV5-6, TRBV5-1 and TRBV20-1 were among these.

The V gene's germline CDR1 is MNHEY and CDR2 SMNVEV (reference sequence). J gave up 8 bases and V 7 bases, and 10 bases lay outside the gene matches. CDR3 size: 14 residues. The table lists this clonotype with a few counts. Its antigen is unknown. Carried by the TCR beta cDNA libraries were unique molecular identifiers. Each CDR3 protein is one row after TCRdb ran MiXCR on the PCR reads. The sample lists 250,000 to 300,000 distinct CDR3 sequences, 35% to 40% occurring once. The sequencing sample was made of blood. V usage is TRBV27 and J usage is TRBJ2-1, with TRBD2 identical over 8 bases. This clonotype originated in a girl aged 5-17 years with multiple sclerosis. This chain's CDR3 is CASTLLRGGDEQFF. CDR3 sequence (DNA): TGTGCCAGCACCCTCCTTCGGGGGGGAGATGAGCAGTTCTTC.